A selection of T cell receptor beta chains follows, all from one sample in a study of response to subunit inactivated influenza vaccine. Each CDR3 protein is one row after TCRdb ran MiXCR on the RT-PCR reads. The sample shows 650,000 to 800,000 distinct CDR3 sequences, approximately 14% of them seen only once. The specimen comprised PBMCs from blood, sampled approximately 15 days before vaccination. These receptors were collected from a man aged 50-59 years who received an inactivated influenza vaccine. Both conserved end residues are part of each CDR3. Each record gives: D gene, clone size, J gene, V gene, CDR3 protein, CDR3 DNA. A D gene is named only where the DNA matches it firmly. Expanded clones are given a class, and other clones once, few, many or no size at all.

d_gene: NA; abundance: NA; j_gene: TRBJ2-3; v_gene: TRBV12-3/TRBV12-4; CDR3aa: CASSFPDRNNRHNTDTQYF; CDR3nt: TGTGCCAGCAGTTTTCCCGACAGAAACAATCGCCATAACACAGATACGCAGTATTTT
d_gene: NA; abundance: few; j_gene: TRBJ2-7; v_gene: TRBV5-1; CDR3aa: CASSWGHYEQYF; CDR3nt: TGCGCCAGCAGCTGGGGACACTACGAGCAGTACTTC
d_gene: TRBD2; abundance: NA; j_gene: TRBJ2-1; v_gene: TRBV20-1; CDR3aa: CSASGRAGEQFF; CDR3nt: TGCAGTGCTAGCGGGAGGGCGGGGGAGCAGTTCTTC
d_gene: NA; abundance: NA; j_gene: TRBJ1-1; v_gene: TRBV27; CDR3aa: CASSLTQHVPNTEAFF; CDR3nt: TGTGCCAGCAGTCTGACCCAACACGTACCGAACACTGAAGCTTTCTTT
d_gene: NA; abundance: NA; j_gene: TRBJ1-3; v_gene: TRBV6-2/TRBV6-3; CDR3aa: CASSSDTRYSGNTIYF; CDR3nt: TGTGCCAGCAGTTCGGACACCCGCTACTCTGGAAACACCATATATTTT
d_gene: NA; abundance: NA; j_gene: TRBJ1-4; v_gene: TRBV7-2; CDR3aa: CASSLNHITTNEKLFF; CDR3nt: TGTGCCAGCAGCCTCAACCACATAACAACTAATGAAAAACTGTTTTTT
d_gene: NA; abundance: NA; j_gene: TRBJ2-3; v_gene: TRBV4-1; CDR3aa: CASSQARGTDTQYF; CDR3nt: TGCGCCAGCAGCCAAGCTCGCGGCACAGATACGCAGTATTTT
d_gene: TRBD2; abundance: NA; j_gene: TRBJ2-4; v_gene: TRBV6-1; CDR3aa: CASSARLARVAKNIQYF; CDR3nt: TGTGCCAGCAGTGCCAGACTAGCCAGGGTGGCCAAAAACATTCAGTACTTC
d_gene: TRBD2; abundance: few; j_gene: TRBJ2-2; v_gene: TRBV6-2/TRBV6-3; CDR3aa: CASSYSQDSPAGVKDTGELFF; CDR3nt: TGTGCCAGCAGTTACTCCCAGGACAGCCCAGCGGGAGTGAAAGACACCGGGGAGCTGTTTTTT
d_gene: NA; abundance: NA; j_gene: TRBJ2-1; v_gene: TRBV21-1; CDR3aa: CASSPERKTGRGNEQFF; CDR3nt: TGTGCCAGCAGCCCGGAAAGGAAGACAGGTAGGGGAAATGAGCAGTTCTTC
d_gene: TRBD1; abundance: NA; j_gene: TRBJ1-2; v_gene: TRBV12-3/TRBV12-4; CDR3aa: CASSRTGTGGGYGYTF; CDR3nt: TGTGCCAGCAGTCGTACCGGGACAGGGGGCGGGTATGGCTACACCTTC
d_gene: TRBD2; abundance: few; j_gene: TRBJ2-7; v_gene: TRBV10-3; CDR3aa: CAISEGSGSTYEQYF; CDR3nt: TGTGCCATCAGTGAGGGTAGCGGGAGTACTTACGAGCAGTACTTC
d_gene: TRBD2; abundance: NA; j_gene: TRBJ2-3; v_gene: TRBV20-1; CDR3aa: CSASGRLVNTQYF; CDR3nt: TGCAGTGCTAGCGGGAGGCTTGTAAATACGCAGTATTTT
d_gene: TRBD2; abundance: few; j_gene: TRBJ2-7; v_gene: TRBV7-2; CDR3aa: CASSLLAGATEQYF; CDR3nt: TGTGCCAGCAGCCTCTTAGCGGGAGCGACCGAGCAGTACTTC
d_gene: TRBD1; abundance: NA; j_gene: TRBJ2-2; v_gene: TRBV10-2; CDR3aa: CASGTANTGELFF; CDR3nt: TGCGCCAGCGGGACAGCAAACACCGGGGAGCTGTTTTTT
d_gene: NA; abundance: few; j_gene: TRBJ1-6; v_gene: TRBV12-3/TRBV12-4; CDR3aa: CASSRGRGGTAPLHF; CDR3nt: TGTGCCAGCAGCAGGGGCCGAGGTGGTACGGCACCCCTCCACTTT
d_gene: NA; abundance: few; j_gene: TRBJ2-5; v_gene: TRBV28; CDR3aa: CASSFRRGKETQYF; CDR3nt: TGTGCCAGCAGTTTTCGGCGGGGCAAAGAGACCCAGTACTTC
d_gene: NA; abundance: few; j_gene: TRBJ1-1; v_gene: TRBV12-3/TRBV12-4; CDR3aa: CASSFNRVNTEAFF; CDR3nt: TGTGCCAGCAGTTTTAACAGGGTAAACACTGAAGCTTTCTTT
d_gene: NA; abundance: NA; j_gene: TRBJ1-5; v_gene: TRBV3-1; CDR3aa: CASSQGGHRNNQPQHF; CDR3nt: TGTGCCAGCAGCCAAGGGGGACACAGAAACAATCAGCCCCAGCATTTT
d_gene: TRBD2; abundance: few; j_gene: TRBJ2-1; v_gene: TRBV20-1; CDR3aa: CSARDFEGLANEQFF; CDR3nt: TGCAGTGCTAGAGATTTTGAGGGACTAGCCAATGAGCAGTTCTTC
d_gene: NA; abundance: few; j_gene: TRBJ2-4; v_gene: TRBV18; CDR3aa: CASSPIPRQAKNIQYF; CDR3nt: TGTGCCAGCTCACCTATTCCACGTCAAGCCAAAAACATTCAGTACTTC
d_gene: TRBD1; abundance: NA; j_gene: TRBJ1-2; v_gene: TRBV20-1; CDR3aa: CSAREGTGTRGYTF; CDR3nt: TGCAGTGCTAGAGAGGGGACAGGTACACGTGGCTACACCTTC
d_gene: TRBD1; abundance: many; j_gene: TRBJ1-2; v_gene: TRBV6-5; CDR3aa: CASSYLNDRTGGGYTF; CDR3nt: TGTGCCAGCAGTTACCTGAACGACCGGACAGGGGGAGGCTACACCTTC
d_gene: NA; abundance: NA; j_gene: TRBJ2-7; v_gene: TRBV7-6; CDR3aa: CASSLWAGQPYEQYF; CDR3nt: TGTGCCAGCAGCTTATGGGCAGGTCAACCCTACGAGCAGTACTTC
d_gene: NA; abundance: NA; j_gene: TRBJ2-4; v_gene: TRBV12-3/TRBV12-4; CDR3aa: CASSLQGGLAKNIQYF; CDR3nt: TGTGCCAGCAGTCTCCAGGGGGGGTTGGCCAAAAACATTCAGTACTTC
d_gene: NA; abundance: NA; j_gene: TRBJ2-1; v_gene: TRBV29-1; CDR3aa: CSGALVSYNEQFF; CDR3nt: TGCAGCGGAGCCCTTGTTTCCTACAATGAGCAGTTCTTC
d_gene: NA; abundance: once; j_gene: TRBJ2-7; v_gene: TRBV10-3; CDR3aa: CAISSSREQYF; CDR3nt: TGTGCCATCAGCTCCTCGAGGGAGCAGTACTTC
d_gene: TRBD2; abundance: many; j_gene: TRBJ2-2; v_gene: TRBV9; CDR3aa: CASSVTAGGPRAGELFF; CDR3nt: TGTGCCAGCAGCGTAACAGCGGGAGGGCCTCGGGCCGGGGAGCTGTTTTTT
d_gene: TRBD2; abundance: few; j_gene: TRBJ2-2; v_gene: TRBV7-6; CDR3aa: CASTIFSLADTNTGELFF; CDR3nt: TGTGCCAGCACCATTTTTTCGCTAGCGGACACGAACACCGGGGAGCTGTTTTTT
d_gene: NA; abundance: few; j_gene: TRBJ1-5; v_gene: TRBV7-9; CDR3aa: CASSLGGMQPQHF; CDR3nt: TGTGCCAGCAGCTTAGGAGGTATGCAGCCCCAGCATTTT
d_gene: NA; abundance: NA; j_gene: TRBJ2-7; v_gene: TRBV6-2/TRBV6-3; CDR3aa: CASYGVTGLSYEQYF; CDR3nt: TGTGCCAGCTATGGCGTAACGGGGTTGTCCTACGAGCAGTACTTC
d_gene: NA; abundance: NA; j_gene: TRBJ1-1; v_gene: TRBV4-3; CDR3aa: CASSIVGADTEAFF; CDR3nt: TGCGCCAGCAGCATCGTAGGGGCCGACACTGAAGCTTTCTTT
d_gene: TRBD2; abundance: NA; j_gene: TRBJ2-1; v_gene: TRBV14; CDR3aa: CASSLFSGRHEQFF; CDR3nt: TGTGCCAGCAGCCTATTTAGCGGGAGACATGAGCAGTTCTTC
d_gene: NA; abundance: NA; j_gene: TRBJ2-1; v_gene: TRBV2; CDR3aa: CASLQGQYNEQFF; CDR3nt: TGTGCCAGCCTCCAGGGTCAGTACAATGAGCAGTTCTTC
d_gene: NA; abundance: few; j_gene: TRBJ2-3; v_gene: TRBV5-1; CDR3aa: CASSLAHASTDTQYF; CDR3nt: TGCGCCAGCAGCTTGGCCCATGCTAGCACAGATACGCAGTATTTT
d_gene: NA; abundance: NA; j_gene: TRBJ1-4; v_gene: TRBV4-1; CDR3aa: CASSQGMALGEKLFF; CDR3nt: TGCGCCAGCAGCCAAGGCATGGCGTTGGGTGAAAAACTGTTTTTT
d_gene: NA; abundance: NA; j_gene: TRBJ2-3; v_gene: TRBV6-5; CDR3aa: CASSYGGYDTQYF; CDR3nt: TGTGCCAGCAGTTACGGGGGTTACGATACGCAGTATTTT